These 29 T cell receptor beta chains were all obtained from the same sample, sequenced in a study of cytomegalovirus exposure and HLA in healthy donors. PCR amplification relied on 60 Vbeta primers (plus 13 Jbeta primers). The data were produced by immunoSEQ multiplex PCR, yet TCRdb's version contains in-frame clones alone and is incomplete. The data show around 70,000 clones, with 70% to 90% seen just once and about 6.5% held by the top ten. The specimen was PBMCs. The source of these receptors is a human donor in good health.

As concerns this clone: One junction end does not reproduce the germline sequence, and a read error may be involved. V usage is TRBV30 and J usage is TRBJ1-2; D is uncertain. The CDR3 consists of 14 residues. Germline V gene lookup returns CDR1 GTSNPN and CDR2 SVGIG (reference sequence). In nucleotides, the CDR3 is TGCGCCTGGAACGGGGATGTCCTCGGCGGTGGCTACCCCTTC. Residues: CAWNGDVLGGGYPF.

The chain joins TRBV5-6 to TRBJ2-7; D perhaps matches TRBD2 (6 bases). The germline gives CDR1 SGHDT, CDR2 YYEEEE. The CDR3 sequence is 14 residues long. Deletions cut 0 bases from V and 7 bases from J, with 14 bases between. The CDR3: CASSLALSGREQYF. CDR3 nucleotide sequence: TGTGCCAGCAGCTTGGCCTTGAGTGGGAGGGAGCAGTACTTC.

V gene TRBV6-5 combines with J gene TRBJ1-2; D call uncertain. CDR1 MNHEY and CDR2 SVGAGI come from the germline V gene. This CDR3 contains 12 residues. Between the trimmed V and J ends, which lost 5 bases and 3 bases, there was a span of 7 bases. The CDR3 loop is CASSEGDYGYTF. Written as DNA, the CDR3 is TGTGCCAGCAGTGAGGGAGACTATGGCTACACCTTC.

CDR3 bases: TGTGCCAGCAGTGAAGCGCAGGGAGGGGAAAAACTGTTTTTT. Amino acids: CASSEAQGGEKLFF. J is TRBJ1-4 and V is TRBV2; D might be TRBD1 (5 bases). The CDR3 length is 14 residues. Germline-derived CDR1 and CDR2 are SNHLY and FYNNEI. Deletions cut 0 bases from V and 8 bases from J, with 10 bases between. Supplemented by reference TRBV2 and TRBJ1-4, the full variable domain reads EPEVTQTPSHQVTQMGQEVILRCVPISNHLYFYWYRQILGQKVEFLVSFYNNEISEKSEIFDDQFSVERPDGSNFTLKIRSTKLEDSAMYFCASSEAQGGEKLFFGSGTQLSVL.

This rearrangement joins TRBV7-6 to TRBJ1-1; 9 bases map to TRBD1. The CDR3 is made up of 13 amino acids. The V gene end was trimmed by 1 base and the J gene end by 6 bases; junction bases not matched to a gene: 0. CDR1 is SGHVS, CDR2 FNYEAQ, per germline. Here the CDR3 DNA reads TGTGCCAGCAGCTTAGGACAGGGGGCTGAAGCTTTCTTT. It codes for CASSLGQGAEAFF.

This chain links TRBV19 with TRBJ2-5, with 9 bases lining up with TRBD1. J was trimmed by 5 bases and V by 6 bases; bases with no gene match: 4. Germline V gene lookup returns CDR1 LNHDA and CDR2 SQIVND (reference sequence). This CDR3 is 13 amino acids long. The CDR3 region is CASRGQGGETQYF. The CDR3 DNA is TGTGCCAGTAGGGGACAGGGTGGCGAGACCCAGTACTTC.

The chain carries TRBV2 and TRBJ1-3; TRBD1 is a possible D gene (6 bases). The length of the CDR3 is 15 residues. V was trimmed by 4 bases and J by 4 bases, leaving 14 bases between them. Germline assignment: CDR1 SNHLY and CDR2 FYNNEI. In nucleotides, the CDR3 is TGTGCCAGCAGTGTAAGGACAGCTGAAGGAAACACCATATATTTT. Its translation: CASSVRTAEGNTIYF.

The CDR3 DNA follows: TGTGCCAGCAGTTTATCAGGGAACAATCAGCCCCAGCATTTT. Residues: CASSLSGNNQPQHF. The chain has TRBV28 and TRBJ1-5; D may be TRBD1 (5 bases). The germline gives CDR1 MDHEN, CDR2 SYDVKM. This CDR3 has 14 amino acids. V was pared by 1 base and J by 3 bases, with 7 bases between.

The table lists this clone with a count of one. The gene calls are TRBV5-1 and TRBJ2-3, with D maybe TRBD2 (6 bases). The CDR3 consists of 15 residues. With 4 bases removed from V and 1 base from J, the gap between germline ends came to 13 bases. Germline V gene data show CDR1 as SGHRS and CDR2 as YFSETQ. This chain's CDR3 is CASSLAPGGTDTQYF. CDR3 sequence (DNA): TGCGCCAGCAGCCTTGCTCCGGGGGGCACAGATACGCAGTATTTT.

The chain links TRBV7-2 to TRBJ2-1, with D possibly matching TRBD2 (5 bases). Trimming stripped 5 bases from V and 4 bases from J, with 15 bases between. CDR3 size: 15 residues. Germline V CDR1 and CDR2: SGHTA, FQGNSA. CDR3 sequence reads: CASSPLTLAYNEQFF. In nucleotides, the CDR3 is TGTGCCAGCAGCCCTCTTACCCTAGCTTACAATGAGCAGTTCTTC.

CDR3 loop: CASSLVGTGSYGYTF. CDR3 coding DNA: TGTGCCAGCAGCTTAGTAGGGACAGGGTCTTATGGCTACACCTTC. The chain employs TRBV7-2 and TRBJ1-2, with TRBD1 identical over 9 bases. V was pared by 1 base and J by 5 bases, with 5 bases of the junction left unmatched. This CDR3 has 15 residues. Germline CDR1 is SGHTA and CDR2 is FQGNSA.

The rearrangement links TRBV7-2 to TRBJ2-5; TRBD2 matches 7 bases. V shed 1 base, J shed 5 bases, and the junction held 10 bases outside the gene matches. Per germline, CDR1 SGHTA and CDR2 FQGNSA. This CDR3 is 16 amino acids long. The CDR3 sequence is CASSLEPGLTRETQYF. In DNA form, the CDR3 reads TGTGCCAGCAGCTTAGAACCGGGACTAACTAGGGAGACCCAGTACTTC.

The chain carries TRBV9 and TRBJ2-7; 11 bases agree with TRBD2. Looked up from germline, CDR1 is SGDLS and CDR2 is YYNGEE. This CDR3 has 14 amino acids. V dropped 5 bases and J dropped 6; count of bases not matched to a gene: 7. The CDR3 region is CASSAGTSGREQYF. DNA for the CDR3: TGTGCCAGCAGTGCCGGGACTAGCGGTCGCGAGCAGTACTTC.

This clone is categorized as medium-sized. The chain uses TRBV5-6 and TRBJ2-7; 9 bases are shared with TRBD1. With V trimmed by 4 bases and J by 5 bases, 7 bases remained unmatched. Germline CDR1 and CDR2: SGHDT and YYEEEE. The length of the CDR3 is 14 residues. The CDR3 bases are TGTGCCAGCAGCACAGGACAGGGGTTCCACGAGCAGTACTTC. It is translated as CASSTGQGFHEQYF.

V usage is TRBV2 and J usage is TRBJ1-6, with 9 bases matching TRBD1. This CDR3 has 14 amino acids. V dropped 7 bases and J dropped 8; count of bases not matched to a gene: 6. The V gene's germline CDR1 is SNHLY and CDR2 FYNNEI. CDR3 residues: CASNADRGDSPLHF. The CDR3 coding sequence is TGTGCCAGCAATGCTGACAGGGGGGATTCACCCCTCCACTTT.

This chain links TRBV18 with TRBJ1-2; no clear D gene. V lost 2 bases and J lost 4, with 14 bases in between. CDR1 is KGHSH, CDR2 LQKENI, per germline. There are 15 residues in the CDR3. As DNA, the CDR3 is TGTGCCAGCTCACCAAGGGAGGATTGGACCTATGGCTACACCTTC. Amino acid sequence: CASSPREDWTYGYTF. Supplemented by reference TRBV18 and TRBJ1-2, the full variable domain reads NAGVMQNPRHLVRRRGQEARLRCSPMKGHSHVYWYRQLPEEGLKFMVYLQKENIIDESGMPKERFSAEFPKEGPSILRIQQVVRGDSAAYFCASSPREDWTYGYTFGSGTRLTVV.

This chain joins TRBV10-2 and TRBJ2-3; D perhaps matches TRBD2 (5 bases). Looked up from germline, CDR1 is WSHSY and CDR2 is SAAADI. V was shortened by 0 bases and J by 0 bases, with 10 bases between the two germline ends. CDR3 size: 16 residues. CDR3 sequence: CASSESEGGSTDTQYF. CDR3 sequence (DNA): TGCGCCAGCAGTGAGTCAGAGGGTGGGAGCACAGATACGCAGTATTTT.

This clone appeared a single time. The V call is TRBV29-1, the J call TRBJ2-5; 7 bases fit TRBD1. The CDR3 covers 16 residues. V lost 5 bases, J lost 1 base, and 13 bases stayed unmatched. Per the germline V gene, CDR1 is SQVTM and CDR2 is ANQGSEA. CDR3 protein: CSVTPGQQHFQETQYF. CDR3 DNA: TGCAGCGTTACACCGGGACAGCAACACTTCCAAGAGACCCAGTACTTC.

This chain links TRBV27 with TRBJ1-1; 9 nucleotides align to TRBD1. This CDR3 spans 14 amino acids. The V segment lost 3 bases and the J segment 5 bases; nucleotides outside the gene matches: 4. The germline V gene encodes CDR1 MNHEY and CDR2 SMNVEV (reference sequence). CDR3 DNA: TGTGCCAGCAGTTTCGGGACAGGGAGGACTGAAGCTTTCTTT. Residues: CASSFGTGRTEAFF.

The chain couples TRBV18 to TRBJ1-2; D ambiguous. The CDR3 is made up of 17 amino acids. CDR1 and CDR2 from the germline V gene are KGHSH and LQKENI. With 2 bases removed from V and 8 bases from J, the gap between germline ends came to 24 bases. The CDR3 DNA reads as TGTGCCAGCTCACCAATGCGGGGAATATCTAACTATGAAGGCTACACCTTC. Encoded protein: CASSPMRGISNYEGYTF.

The genes are TRBV7-9 and TRBJ2-7; 11 bases map to TRBD1. The CDR3 covers 15 residues. V shed 4 bases and J 4 bases; nucleotides not matched to a gene: 6. The germline CDR1 and CDR2 sequences are SEHNR and FQNEAQ (reference sequence). The CDR3 is CASSYRTGGRYEQYF. In DNA form, the CDR3 reads TGTGCCAGCAGCTACCGGACAGGGGGCCGGTACGAGCAGTACTTC.

The rearrangement links TRBV5-4 to TRBJ1-2; no clear D. V dropped 0 bases and J dropped 4 bases, with 10 bases sitting between them. Germline CDR1 is SGHNT and CDR2 is YYREEE (reference sequence). This CDR3 has 14 amino acids. This chain's CDR3 is CASSLAGDTYGYTF. CDR3 coding DNA: TGTGCCAGCAGCTTGGCCGGGGATACCTATGGCTACACCTTC.

A few counts support this clone. This chain uses TRBV7-8 with TRBJ1-1; D ambiguous. In germline, CDR1 is SGHVS, CDR2 FQNEAQ. The CDR3 covers 14 residues. Trimming cost V 5 bases and J 4 bases, with 14 bases left between them. CDR3 nucleotides: TGTGCCAGCAGCCGCCGAGGGCAAAGCACTGAAGCTTTCTTT. Protein product: CASSRRGQSTEAFF.

This sequence joins TRBV7-3 and TRBJ2-5; possibly TRBD2 for D (5 bases). V lost 0 bases and J 5 bases, leaving 10 bases between the germline ends. The CDR3 totals 14 residues. Per the germline V gene, CDR1 is SGHTA and CDR2 is FQGTGA. The CDR3 reads CASSLTGGGETQYF. CDR3 in DNA: TGTGCCAGCAGCTTAACGGGTGGAGGCGAGACCCAGTACTTC.

This chain joins TRBV5-1 and TRBJ2-1; 11 nucleotides align to TRBD2. CDR3 length: 17 residues. Germline values: CDR1 SGHRS, CDR2 YFSETQ. The V gene end was trimmed by 7 bases and the J gene end by 4 bases; junction bases not matched to a gene: 13. The CDR3 sequence: CASLDRVAGGPYNEQFF. The CDR3 coding sequence is TGCGCCAGCCTGGACCGTGTAGCGGGGGGGCCATACAATGAGCAGTTCTTC. The variable domain in full, completed from reference TRBV5-1 and TRBJ2-1, reads KAGVTQTPRYLIKTRGQQVTLSCSPISGHRSVSWYQQTPGQGLQFLFEYFSETQRNKGNFPGRFSGRQFSNSRSEMNVSTLELGDSALYLCASLDRVAGGPYNEQFFGPGTRLTVL.

The gene calls are TRBV5-4 and TRBJ2-1; 16 bases align to TRBD2. Germline CDR1 SGHNT, CDR2 YYREEE (reference sequence). The V and J ends lost 3 bases and 4 bases, in that order; junction bases with no gene match: 4. This CDR3 is 17 amino acids long. The CDR3 DNA sequence: TGTGCCAGCAGCTCGGGGACTAGCGGGGGGGGTTACAATGAGCAGTTCTTC. Protein: CASSSGTSGGGYNEQFF. The whole variable domain, filled in from reference TRBV5-4 and TRBJ2-1, reads ETGVTQSPTHLIKTRGQQVTLRCSSQSGHNTVSWYQQALGQGPQFIFQYYREEENGRGNFPPRFSGLQFPNYSSELNVNALELDDSALYLCASSSGTSGGGYNEQFFGPGTRLTVL.

The rearrangement links TRBV6-5 to TRBJ1-1; D perhaps matches TRBD1 (5 bases). CDR3 length: 14 residues. Germline CDR1 MNHEY, CDR2 SVGAGI. V shed 10 bases and J shed 0 bases, with 15 bases lying between them. The CDR3 sequence is CATRRGVMNTEAFF. The CDR3 DNA reads TGTGCCACTCGGAGGGGTGTAATGAACACTGAAGCTTTCTTT.

The CDR3 reads CASSHLKRGGTDTQYF. CDR3 sequence (DNA): TGTGCCAGCAGTCACCTCAAGCGGGGGGGCACAGATACGCAGTATTTT. J is TRBJ2-3 and V is TRBV28; 9 positions match TRBD2. The CDR3 loop spans 16 amino acids. Germline CDR1 reads MDHEN; CDR2 reads SYDVKM. J was trimmed by 1 base and V by 5 bases; bases with no gene match: 7.

This CDR3 is CSVDARQGQGGYTF. The CDR3 region has the DNA TGCAGCGTTGATGCGCGACAGGGGCAGGGAGGCTACACCTTC. V usage is TRBV29-1 and J usage is TRBJ1-2; 8 nucleotides agree with TRBD1. This CDR3 is built from 14 residues. Germline trimming cut 3 bases from V and 8 bases from J; bases unmatched to any gene: 11. Looked up from germline, CDR1 is SQVTM and CDR2 is ANQGSEA.